Listed below are T cell receptor beta chains from one sample, sequenced in a study of spatial heterogeneity in lung cancer. One entry per CDR3 protein results from TCRdb running MiXCR on the 5' RACE reads. Of over 8,500 distinct CDR3 sequences in the sample, roughly 6% were seen once. This specimen was lung tumor tissue, taken at surgery. The receptors were sampled from a female donor with early-stage non-small cell lung cancer. Each CDR3 is given with its conserved first and last residue. Each record gives: clone size, J gene, V gene, D gene, CDR3 protein, CDR3 DNA. The D gene is left open where the match is weak. Clone size is stated in some rows and not others, as once, few, many or a class when expanded.

>many|TRBJ2-1|TRBV6-5|.
CASRLSDIRGHEQFF
TGTGCCAGCAGACTTAGCGACATTCGTGGGCATGAGCAGTTCTTC
>many|TRBJ1-1|TRBV5-1|TRBD1
CASSLVGGGNTEAFF
TGCGCCAGCAGCTTGGTTGGAGGGGGCAACACTGAAGCTTTCTTT
>many|TRBJ1-6|TRBV2|TRBD1
CASSEGQGNSPLHF
TGTGCCAGCAGTGAGGGACAGGGTAATTCACCCCTCCACTTT
>few|TRBJ2-1|TRBV7-6|.
CASSPKREDSRRSSARNEQFF
TGTGCCAGCAGCCCCAAAAGGGAGGACAGCCGAAGGTCTAGCGCGCGAAATGAGCAGTTCTTC
>many|TRBJ1-5|TRBV12-3/TRBV12-4|.
CASRWTVNSNQPQHF
TGTGCCAGCAGATGGACAGTGAATAGCAATCAGCCCCAGCATTTT
>many|TRBJ1-6|TRBV2|.
CASSAPEGPLHF
TGTGCCAGCAGTGCCCCAGAGGGACCCCTCCACTTT
>few|TRBJ2-2|TRBV7-7|TRBD1
CASSLGQGAGELFF
TGTGCCAGCAGCTTAGGGCAGGGGGCCGGGGAGCTGTTTTTT
>many|TRBJ2-7|TRBV10-3|.
CAISESIARYEQYF
TGTGCCATCAGTGAGTCAATAGCAAGGTACGAGCAGTACTTC
>many|TRBJ2-7|TRBV11-3|.
CASSLGPGTYEQYF
TGTGCCAGCAGCTTAGGCCCGGGGACCTACGAGCAGTACTTC
>many|TRBJ2-1|TRBV6-6|.
CASKGGSGNEQFF
TGTGCCAGCAAGGGAGGTAGCGGCAATGAGCAGTTCTTC
>many|TRBJ1-1|TRBV25-1|TRBD1
CASRQGSTEAFF
TGTGCCAGCAGACAGGGGAGCACTGAAGCTTTCTTT
>many|TRBJ1-1|TRBV20-1|.
CSARSSRELGAFF
TGCAGTGCTAGAAGCTCTCGGGAGTTAGGTGCTTTCTTT
>many|TRBJ1-4|TRBV20-1|.
CSASAGWGNEKLFF
TGCAGTGCTAGCGCAGGGTGGGGTAATGAAAAACTGTTTTTT
>many|TRBJ2-5|TRBV9|.
CASSKSGTEETQYF
TGTGCCAGCAGCAAGTCGGGGACGGAAGAGACCCAGTACTTC
>many|TRBJ1-5|TRBV19|TRBD1
CASSPQDRGSNQPQHF
TGTGCCAGTAGTCCCCAGGACAGGGGTAGCAATCAGCCCCAGCATTTT
>many|TRBJ2-3|TRBV3-1|.
CASSLSTDTQYF
TGTGCCAGCAGCCTGAGCACAGATACGCAGTATTTT
>many|TRBJ1-4|TRBV13|.
CASSYTGINEKLFF
TGTGCCAGCAGCTATACAGGGATTAATGAAAAACTGTTTTTT
>medium-sized|TRBJ2-5|TRBV12-3/TRBV12-4|TRBD2
CASSIRGTSGGSGRETQYF
TGTGCCAGCAGCATTAGAGGGACTAGCGGGGGGTCTGGGCGGGAGACCCAGTACTTC
>many|TRBJ2-5|TRBV5-6|.
CASWGSYQETQYF
TGTGCCAGCTGGGGCTCGTACCAAGAGACCCAGTACTTC
>few|TRBJ2-2|TRBV4-1|.
CASSQDPGAGSVPGELFF
TGCGCCAGCAGCCAAGATCCGGGAGCAGGGTCGGTTCCCGGGGAGCTGTTTTTT
>many|TRBJ2-5|TRBV6-2/TRBV6-3|.
CAVDDRKGTQYF
TGTGCGGTGGATGATCGAAAGGGGACCCAGTACTTC
>medium-sized|TRBJ1-4|TRBV7-2|.
CASSLDSATNEKLFF
TGTGCCAGCAGCTTAGACAGTGCAACTAATGAAAAACTGTTTTTT
>many|TRBJ1-5|TRBV19|.
CASSIEGAANQPQHF
TGTGCCAGTAGTATAGAAGGGGCAGCAAATCAGCCCCAGCATTTT
>many|TRBJ1-6|TRBV6-2/TRBV6-3|.
CASSSEGLGSPLHF
TGTGCCAGCAGTAGCGAGGGGCTCGGTTCACCCCTCCACTTT
>many|TRBJ2-1|TRBV20-1|TRBD1
CSASYRGQNSEQFF
TGCAGTGCTAGCTACAGGGGACAAAATAGTGAGCAGTTCTTC
>medium-sized|TRBJ2-2|TRBV6-2/TRBV6-3|.
CASSLNVVNTGELFF
TGTGCCAGCAGTTTGAACGTGGTAAACACCGGGGAGCTGTTTTTT
>many|TRBJ1-1|TRBV7-9|TRBD1
CASSLRAGGTEAFF
TGTGCCAGCAGCTTAAGGGCAGGGGGGACTGAAGCTTTCTTT
>many|TRBJ1-1|TRBV29-1|TRBD1
CSVVDRVLMNTEAFF
TGCAGCGTTGTGGACAGGGTCTTAATGAACACTGAAGCTTTCTTT
>medium-sized|TRBJ2-1|TRBV4-3|TRBD2
CASSQDGWGGTDNEQFF
TGCGCCAGCAGCCAAGACGGGTGGGGAGGGACCGACAATGAGCAGTTCTTC
>many|TRBJ1-1|TRBV29-1|TRBD1
CSGDRRLDTEAFF
TGCAGCGGGGACAGGCGGTTGGACACTGAAGCTTTCTTT
>many|TRBJ1-5|TRBV6-2/TRBV6-3|.
CASSRGQPQHF
TGTGCCAGCAGTCGGGGTCAGCCCCAGCATTTT
>many|TRBJ2-1|TRBV7-9|.
CASSPSGVYGENEQFF
TGTGCCAGCAGCCCCAGCGGCGTCTATGGGGAAAATGAGCAGTTCTTC
>many|TRBJ1-1|TRBV11-2|.
CASTGAGTPRSGTEAFF
TGTGCCAGTACCGGGGCCGGGACGCCTAGAAGCGGCACTGAAGCTTTCTTT
>.|TRBJ2-3|TRBV9|.
CASSVSTGPGTDTQYF
TGTGCCAGCAGCGTATCAACAGGGCCGGGTACAGATACGCAGTATTTT
>many|TRBJ2-3|TRBV20-1|.
CSARVTGTDTQYF
TGCAGTGCTAGAGTTACAGGAACAGATACGCAGTATTTT
>few|TRBJ1-4|TRBV5-1|.
CASSLAFRTNEKLFF
TGCGCCAGCAGCTTGGCCTTCAGGACCAATGAAAAACTGTTTTTT
>many|TRBJ2-7|TRBV11-1|.
CASSLRGDQYEQYF
TGTGCCAGCAGCTTAAGGGGGGACCAGTACGAGCAGTACTTC
>many|TRBJ2-4|TRBV11-2|.
CASSFIGGAKNIQYF
TGTGCCAGCAGCTTTATAGGGGGAGCCAAAAACATTCAGTACTTC
>many|TRBJ2-1|TRBV6-2/TRBV6-3|.
CASEGDSFYNEQFF
TGTGCCAGCGAGGGAGACTCCTTCTACAATGAGCAGTTCTTC
>few|TRBJ1-1|TRBV7-2|.
CASSLAAHRTLNTEAFF
TGTGCCAGCAGCTTAGCCGCGCACAGGACCTTGAACACTGAAGCTTTCTTT
>many|TRBJ2-2|TRBV7-6|TRBD2
CASSLGLAGEAGELFF
TGTGCCAGCAGCTTAGGCCTAGCGGGAGAAGCCGGGGAGCTGTTTTTT
>many|TRBJ1-2|TRBV12-3/TRBV12-4|.
CASSLGRQESGYTF
TGTGCCAGCAGCCTTGGGAGACAGGAGTCTGGCTACACCTTC
>.|TRBJ2-5|TRBV4-2|TRBD1
CASSQLPGTGQETQYF
TGTGCCAGCAGCCAACTTCCCGGGACAGGTCAAGAGACCCAGTACTTC
>many|TRBJ1-1|TRBV11-2|.
CASSRIPPLNTEAFF
TGTGCCAGCAGCCGTATACCCCCCTTGAACACTGAAGCTTTCTTT